The present TCR beta chain was sequenced within a study of memory CD4+ T cells and cytomegalovirus serostatus. Clones were sequenced by immunoSEQ multiplex PCR, and TCRdb holds only the in-frame ones, with some missing. The sample has 50,000 to 60,000 clones, approximately 83% seen once; the top ten hold about 0.6%. Single viable CD3+CD4+CD8-CD45RO+ cells were sorted as the memory CD4+ T cells. Trimming left V 4 bases short and J 0 bases short, with 15 bases between. CDR3 length: 16 residues. Germline V gene sequence: CDR1 SGHRS, CDR2 YFSETQ. The sequenced material came from memory CD4+ T cells from blood. The receptor comes from an adult in good health and CMV-seronegative. The J gene is TRBJ2-3, the V gene TRBV5-1; D gene unclear. The CDR3 nucleotides read TGCGCCAGCAGCGATCATACGAGGTCCAGCACAGATACGCAGTATTTT. It is translated as CASSDHTRSSTDTQYF.